The sequence of this T cell receptor (beta chain) was determined in a study of T cell responses to AZD1222 COVID-19 vaccine. Whole-study findings and limits: Unmutated variant regions are reportedly the target of nearly half of TCRs that are spike-specific.

To note about this clone: Antigen unknown.

Some clones are missing from TCRdb's copy, which holds only in-frame ones; the method was immunoSEQ multiplex PCR. Here the sample spans about 150,000 clones, around 93% being singletons. After removal of 4 bases from V and 5 bases from J, the junction contained 3 bases not matched to a gene. The CDR3 length is 13 residues. Germline CDR1 is SQVTM and CDR2 is ANQGSEA. This clonotype was obtained from an adult in good health. Sequenced material: peripheral blood, taken on day 0 of AZD1222 vaccination. The chain links TRBV29-1 to TRBJ1-1; 11 nucleotides match TRBD1. The CDR3 protein is CSVVGQGVTEAFF. CDR3 DNA sequence: TGCAGCGTTGTGGGACAGGGGGTTACTGAAGCTTTCTTT.